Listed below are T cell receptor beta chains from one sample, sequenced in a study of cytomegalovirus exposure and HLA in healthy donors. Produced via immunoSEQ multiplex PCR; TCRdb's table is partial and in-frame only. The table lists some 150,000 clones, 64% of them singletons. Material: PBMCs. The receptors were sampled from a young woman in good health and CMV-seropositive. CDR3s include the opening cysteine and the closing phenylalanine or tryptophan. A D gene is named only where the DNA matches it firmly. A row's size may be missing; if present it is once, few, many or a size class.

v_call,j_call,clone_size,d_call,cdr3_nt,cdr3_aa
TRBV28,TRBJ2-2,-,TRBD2,TGTGCCACGGGACTAGCGGGGGCCCGGGAGCTGTTTTTT,CATGLAGARELFF
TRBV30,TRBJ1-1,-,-,TGTGCCTGCTCTCTCGGGGGGAACACTGAAGCTTTCTTT,CACSLGGNTEAFF
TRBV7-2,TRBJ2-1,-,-,TGTGCCAGCAGCCCATACCAGGGGGGTAATGAGCAGTTCTTC,CASSPYQGGNEQFF
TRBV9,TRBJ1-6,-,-,TGTGCCAGCAGCCAAAATCATTCACCCCTCCACTTT,CASSQNHSPLHF
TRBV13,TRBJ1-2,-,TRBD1,TGTGCCAGCAGCTTCGGGACAGGCACCAGGTATGGCTACACCTTC,CASSFGTGTRYGYTF
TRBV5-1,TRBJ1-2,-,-,TGCGCCAGCACCCCCCTTTCGGGGGGGGCCTCTAACTATGGCTACACCTTC,CASTPLSGGASNYGYTF
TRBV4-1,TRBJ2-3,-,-,TGCGCCAGCAGCCAAGACCTCCTGACTGACTACACAGATACGCAGTATTTT,CASSQDLLTDYTDTQYF
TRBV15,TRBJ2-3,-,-,TGTGCCACCAGTGTTTCAATCATGAGCACAGATACGCAGTATTTT,CATSVSIMSTDTQYF
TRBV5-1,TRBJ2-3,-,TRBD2,TGCGCCAGCAGCTTGGCCATGGCGGGAGTTGGGGCAGATACGCAGTATTTT,CASSLAMAGVGADTQYF
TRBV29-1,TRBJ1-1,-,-,TGCAGCGTGGTTAGGGGCCCTGAAGCTTTCTTT,CSVVRGPEAFF
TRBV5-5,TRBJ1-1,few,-,TGTGCCAGCAGCTTACCGGTCTACACTGAAGCTTTCTTT,CASSLPVYTEAFF
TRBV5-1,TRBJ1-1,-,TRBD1,TGCGCCAGCAGGATGGGCACAGGGGGCGCGGAAGCTGAAGCTTTCTTT,CASRMGTGGAEAEAFF
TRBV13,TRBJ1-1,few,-,TGTGCCAGCGTTCAGTCTGAGAACACTGAAGCTTTCTTT,CASVQSENTEAFF
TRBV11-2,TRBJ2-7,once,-,TGTGCCAGCAGCTCCATGGCCAGACAGACCTACTACGAGCAGTACTTC,CASSSMARQTYYEQYF
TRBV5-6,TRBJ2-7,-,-,TGTGCCAGCAGCCAGGGGTCCTACGAGCAGTACTTC,CASSQGSYEQYF
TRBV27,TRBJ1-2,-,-,TGTGCCAGCAGTTTGGAGTGGGCGGGTCAACCCTATGGCTACACCTTC,CASSLEWAGQPYGYTF
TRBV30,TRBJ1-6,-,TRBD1,TGTGCCTGGAGCGTCGGGGACAGTAAATTGTCCCTCCACTTT,CAWSVGDSKLSLHF
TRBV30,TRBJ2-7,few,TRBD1,TGTGCCTGGCGGACAGGAGCGCTGGAGCAGTACTTC,CAWRTGALEQYF
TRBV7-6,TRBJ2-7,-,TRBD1,TGTGCCAGCAGCCCATGGACAGGGGCCTACGAGCAGTACTTC,CASSPWTGAYEQYF
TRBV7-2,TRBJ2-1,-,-,TGTGCCAGCAGCTACCGGGACTCCGAGCAGTTCTTC,CASSYRDSEQFF
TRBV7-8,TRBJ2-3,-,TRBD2,TGTGCCAGCAGCTTAGTGACGTCCCTAGCGGGACGCACAGATACGCAGTATTTT,CASSLVTSLAGRTDTQYF
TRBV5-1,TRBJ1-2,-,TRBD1,TGCGCCAGTCGGTCGGGACAGCTGAACTATGGCTACACCTTC,CASRSGQLNYGYTF
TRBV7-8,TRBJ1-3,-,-,TGTGCCAGCAGCTCGTTAGTCTCTGGAAACACCATATATTTT,CASSSLVSGNTIYF
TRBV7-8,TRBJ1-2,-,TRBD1,TGTGCCAGCAGCTTAGGGCCGGACAGGGGTGCCAACTATGGCTACACCTTC,CASSLGPDRGANYGYTF
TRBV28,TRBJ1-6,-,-,TGTGTCGCGGGCGACGGGGATTCACCCCTCCACTTT,CVAGDGDSPLHF
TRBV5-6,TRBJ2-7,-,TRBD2,TGTGCCAGCAGCTTGGCCTGGGGGGGTTGGGAGCAGTACTTC,CASSLAWGGWEQYF
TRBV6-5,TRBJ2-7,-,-,TGTGCCAGCACGACGAGGGGGGGCAAGTACGAGCAGTACTTC,CASTTRGGKYEQYF
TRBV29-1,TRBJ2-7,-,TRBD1,TGCAGCGTTGCTGGTCAGGGGGCTTCCTACGAGCAGTACTTC,CSVAGQGASYEQYF
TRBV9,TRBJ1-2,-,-,TGTGCCAGCAGCTTCCGAGGCGGAGCTAACTATGGCTACACCTTC,CASSFRGGANYGYTF
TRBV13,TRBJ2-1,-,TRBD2,TGTGCCAGCACCCGGCTAGCGGGACTCAATGAGCAGTTCTTC,CASTRLAGLNEQFF
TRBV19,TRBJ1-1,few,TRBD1,TGTGCCAGTAGGGGAGCAGGGGGCGCTTCTGAAGCTTTCTTT,CASRGAGGASEAFF
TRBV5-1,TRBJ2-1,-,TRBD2,TGCGCCAGCACATCCATGACTAGCGGGATTCCGGTGGATGAGCAGTTCTTC,CASTSMTSGIPVDEQFF
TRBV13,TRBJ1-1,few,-,TGTGCCAGCAGCTTAGCGTTGACAGCCATTCGCACTGAAGCTTTCTTT,CASSLALTAIRTEAFF
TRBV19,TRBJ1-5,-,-,TGTGCCAGTAGTATAGTCAGGGATAGCAATCAGCCCCAGCATTTT,CASSIVRDSNQPQHF
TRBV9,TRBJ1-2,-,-,TGTGCCAGCAGCCTAACGCTAGGTATTGGGAGGGGCTACACCTTC,CASSLTLGIGRGYTF
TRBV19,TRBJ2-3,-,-,TGTGCCAGTAGTATGGGCCTAGATACGCAGTATTTT,CASSMGLDTQYF
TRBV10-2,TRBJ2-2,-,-,TGCGCCAGCCGGATAATGGGGAGGAACACCGGGGAGCTGTTTTTT,CASRIMGRNTGELFF
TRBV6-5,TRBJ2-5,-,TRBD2,TGTGCCAGCAGTTCATGGACTAGCGGGGCACTAGAGACCCAGTACTTC,CASSSWTSGALETQYF
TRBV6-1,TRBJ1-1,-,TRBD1,TGTGCCAGCAGTGAAGAGGGGGCTATCGTTGTCCCTGAAGCTTTCTTT,CASSEEGAIVVPEAFF
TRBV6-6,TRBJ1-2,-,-,TGTGCCAGTACTGACATTAGTGACTATGGCTACACCTTC,CASTDISDYGYTF
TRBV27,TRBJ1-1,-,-,TGTGCCAGCAGGATATACGGAGCGCATGAAGCTTTCTTT,CASRIYGAHEAFF
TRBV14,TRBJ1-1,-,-,TGTGCCAGCAGCCTACTCTGGGGGGTGCTGCCTGAAGCTTTCTTT,CASSLLWGVLPEAFF
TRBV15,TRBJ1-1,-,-,TGTACCACCAGCAGCCGACTCCCTCTGAACACTGAAGCTTTCTTT,CTTSSRLPLNTEAFF
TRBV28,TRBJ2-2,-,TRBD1,TGTGCCAGCAGCATAGGGGGACAGGGGCGGTTTGGGGAGCTGTTTTTT,CASSIGGQGRFGELFF
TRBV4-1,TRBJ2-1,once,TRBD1,TGCGCCAGCAGCCGAGCACTAGGACAGGGGGAACGGAATGAGCAGTTCTTC,CASSRALGQGERNEQFF